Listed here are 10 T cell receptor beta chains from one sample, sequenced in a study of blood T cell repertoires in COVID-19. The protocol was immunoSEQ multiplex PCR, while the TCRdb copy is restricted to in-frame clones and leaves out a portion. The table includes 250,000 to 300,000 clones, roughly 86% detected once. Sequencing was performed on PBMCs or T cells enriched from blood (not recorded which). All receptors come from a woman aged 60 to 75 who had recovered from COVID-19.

The CDR3 coding sequence is TGTGCCAGCAGCCTAGCGGGGGGCTCTAGGACCCAGTACTTC. Its translation is CASSLAGGSRTQYF. The chain uses TRBV11-2 and TRBJ2-5, with TRBD2 matching 11 bases. The CDR3 consists of 14 residues. Germline V gene lookup returns CDR1 SGHAT and CDR2 FQNNGV. Unmatched junction bases numbered 6, after V lost 5 bases and J lost 7 bases.

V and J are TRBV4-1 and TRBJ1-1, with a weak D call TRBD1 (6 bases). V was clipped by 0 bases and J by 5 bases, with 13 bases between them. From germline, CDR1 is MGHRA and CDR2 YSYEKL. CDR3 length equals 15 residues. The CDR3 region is CASSQEARGWTEAFF. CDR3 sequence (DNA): TGCGCCAGCAGCCAAGAGGCCAGGGGCTGGACTGAAGCTTTCTTT.

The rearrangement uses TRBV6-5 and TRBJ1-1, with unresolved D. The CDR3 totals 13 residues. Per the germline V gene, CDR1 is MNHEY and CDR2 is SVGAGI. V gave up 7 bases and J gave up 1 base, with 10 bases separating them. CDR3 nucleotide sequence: TGTGCCAGCATTTATTCCGGGAACACTGAAGCTTTCTTT. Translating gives CASIYSGNTEAFF.

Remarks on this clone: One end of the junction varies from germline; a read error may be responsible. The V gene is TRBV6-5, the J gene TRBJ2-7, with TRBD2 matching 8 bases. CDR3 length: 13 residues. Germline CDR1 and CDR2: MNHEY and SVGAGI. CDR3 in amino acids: CASSRDWTSQFDF. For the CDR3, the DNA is TGTGCCAGCAGTCGTGACTGGACTAGCCAGTTCGACTTC.

As DNA, the CDR3 is TGTGCCAGTAACCCCGGGGGGGGCTCCTACGAGCAGTACTTC. Its translation is CASNPGGGSYEQYF. The V call is TRBV19, the J call TRBJ2-7, with TRBD2 identical over 8 bases. CDR1 and CDR2 from the germline V gene are LNHDA and SQIVND (reference sequence). This CDR3 comprises 14 residues. The V and J ends lost 7 bases and 0 bases, in that order; junction bases with no gene match: 5.

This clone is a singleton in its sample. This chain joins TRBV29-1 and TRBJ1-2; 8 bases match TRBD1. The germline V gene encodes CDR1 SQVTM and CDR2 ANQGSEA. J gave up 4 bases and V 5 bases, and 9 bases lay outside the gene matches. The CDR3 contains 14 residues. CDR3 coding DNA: TGCAGCGTTTTTCAGGGGGCTGCGGGCTATGGCTACACCTTC. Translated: CSVFQGAAGYGYTF. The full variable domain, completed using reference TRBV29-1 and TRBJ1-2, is SAVISQKPSRDICQRGTSLTIQCQVDSQVTMMFWYRQQPGQSLTLIATANQGSEATYESGFVIDKFPISRPNLTFSTLTVSNMSPEDSSIYLCSVFQGAAGYGYTFGSGTRLTVV.

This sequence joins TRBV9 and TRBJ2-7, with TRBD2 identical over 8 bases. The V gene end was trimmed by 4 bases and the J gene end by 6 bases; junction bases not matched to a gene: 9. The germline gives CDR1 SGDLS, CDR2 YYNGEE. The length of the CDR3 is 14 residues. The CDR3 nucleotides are TGTGCCAGCAGCAGCGGGAGCTCTGTCGGCGAGCAGTACTTC. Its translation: CASSSGSSVGEQYF.

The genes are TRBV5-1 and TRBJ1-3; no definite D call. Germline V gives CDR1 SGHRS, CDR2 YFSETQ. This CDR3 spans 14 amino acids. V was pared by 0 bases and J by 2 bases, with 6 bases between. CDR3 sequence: CASSLAGTGNTIYF. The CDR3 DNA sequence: TGCGCCAGCAGCTTGGCCGGGACTGGAAACACCATATATTTT.

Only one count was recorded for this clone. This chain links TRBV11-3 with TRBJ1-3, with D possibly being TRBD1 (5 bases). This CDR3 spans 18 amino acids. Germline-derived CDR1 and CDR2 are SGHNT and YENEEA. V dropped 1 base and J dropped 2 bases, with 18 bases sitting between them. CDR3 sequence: CASSLGVTGAGTGNTIYF. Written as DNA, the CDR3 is TGTGCCAGCAGCTTAGGTGTTACTGGCGCAGGGACTGGAAACACCATATATTTT.

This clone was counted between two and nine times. CDR3 nucleotide sequence: TGTGCCAGCAGTTACTTGACAGGCAACGAGCAGTACTTC. Residues: CASSYLTGNEQYF. V is TRBV6-5 and J is TRBJ2-7, with D possibly matching TRBD1 (6 bases). V lost 1 base and J 5 bases, leaving 9 bases between the germline ends. The germline V gene has CDR1 MNHEY and CDR2 SVGAGI. The CDR3 is 13 amino acids.